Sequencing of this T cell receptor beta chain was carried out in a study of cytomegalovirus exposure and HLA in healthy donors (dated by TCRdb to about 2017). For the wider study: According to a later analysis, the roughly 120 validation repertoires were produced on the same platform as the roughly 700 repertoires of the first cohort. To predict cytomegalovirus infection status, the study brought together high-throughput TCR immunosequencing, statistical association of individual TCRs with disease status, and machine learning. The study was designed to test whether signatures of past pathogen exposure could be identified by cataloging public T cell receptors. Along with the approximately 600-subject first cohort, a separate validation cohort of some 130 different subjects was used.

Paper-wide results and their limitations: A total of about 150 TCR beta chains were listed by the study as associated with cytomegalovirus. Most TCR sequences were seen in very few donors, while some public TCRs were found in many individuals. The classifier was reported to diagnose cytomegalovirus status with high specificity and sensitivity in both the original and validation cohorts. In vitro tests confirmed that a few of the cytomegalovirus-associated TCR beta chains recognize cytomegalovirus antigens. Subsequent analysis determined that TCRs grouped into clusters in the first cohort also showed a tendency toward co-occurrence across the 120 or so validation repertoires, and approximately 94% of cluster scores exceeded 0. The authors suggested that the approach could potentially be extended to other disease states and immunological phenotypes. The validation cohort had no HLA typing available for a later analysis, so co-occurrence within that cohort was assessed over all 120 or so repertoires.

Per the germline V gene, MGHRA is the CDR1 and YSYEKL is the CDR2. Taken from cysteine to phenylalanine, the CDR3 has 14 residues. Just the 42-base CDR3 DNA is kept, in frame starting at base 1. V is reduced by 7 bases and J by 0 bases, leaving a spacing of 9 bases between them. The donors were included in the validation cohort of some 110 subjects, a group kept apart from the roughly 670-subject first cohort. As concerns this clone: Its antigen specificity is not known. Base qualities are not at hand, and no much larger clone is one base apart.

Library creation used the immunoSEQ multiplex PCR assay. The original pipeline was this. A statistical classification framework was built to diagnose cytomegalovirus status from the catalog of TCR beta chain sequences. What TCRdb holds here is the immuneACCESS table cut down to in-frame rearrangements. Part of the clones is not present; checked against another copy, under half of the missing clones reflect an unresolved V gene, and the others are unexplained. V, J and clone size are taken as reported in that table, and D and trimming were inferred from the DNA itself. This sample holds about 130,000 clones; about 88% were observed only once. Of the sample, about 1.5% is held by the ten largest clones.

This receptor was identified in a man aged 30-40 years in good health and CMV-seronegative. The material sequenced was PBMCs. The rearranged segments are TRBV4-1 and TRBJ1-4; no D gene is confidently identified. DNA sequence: TGCGCCAGCACCCACTTTGCAACTAATGAAAAACTGTTTTTT. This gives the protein CASTHFATNEKLFF.